The 27 T cell receptor beta chains below all came from one sample that was sequenced in a study of T cell clonality in common variable immunodeficiency. Findings and caveats of the study: Common variable immunodeficiency TCR beta sequences reportedly had fewer deletions and N-nucleotide insertions.

Sequencing was performed with immunoSEQ multiplex PCR; in TCRdb, only in-frame clones are kept and a portion is missing. The specimen's table records over 15,000 clones. These receptors' antigens are unknown. Sequencing input: peripheral blood mononuclear cells. These receptors were collected from a human donor with common variable immunodeficiency.

As concerns this clone: The DNA ends 3 residues before the CDR3 does, and the rest of the CDR3 is filled in from the germline J gene. V and J are TRBV20-1 and TRBJ2-7, with D hard to call. This CDR3 spans 12 amino acids. Trimming left V 7 bases short and J 0 bases short, with 10 bases between. Looked up from germline, CDR1 is DFQATT and CDR2 is SNEGSKA (reference sequence). Here the CDR3 reads CSGYVSSYEQYF. The CDR3 bases that were read are TGCAGTGGTTATGTCAGCTCCTACGAG.

Worth noting for this clone: The sequenced fragment ends 3 residues before the CDR3 boundary, so the rest is inferred from the germline J gene. The V and J genes are TRBV19 and TRBJ1-1; a weak D match, TRBD1 (6 bases). The V end was cut by 7 bases, the J end by 4 bases, with 13 bases between. Per germline, CDR1 LNHDA and CDR2 SQIVND (reference sequence). The CDR3 is 13 amino acids. The chain's CDR3 is CASIWGRGTEAFF. The sequenced CDR3 bases are TGTGCCAGTATCTGGGGGCGCGGCACTGAA.

A remark on this clone: From the germline J gene comes the end of the CDR3, since the read stops 3 residues before it. V is TRBV19 and J is TRBJ1-4; tentatively, D is TRBD1 (5 bases). The CDR3 totals 15 residues. CDR1 is LNHDA and CDR2 is SQIVND in the germline V gene (reference sequence). Trimming took off 3 bases at V and 3 bases at J, with 11 bases between the two ends. CDR3 region: CASSIKDTSNEKLFF. The CDR3 bases that were read are TGTGCCAGTAGTATCAAGGACACTTCTAATGAAAAA.

CDR3 DNA, as far as it was read: TGTGCCAGCAGTTTTCCTAGCGGACCCTACGAG. It specifies CASSFPSGPYE. The CDR3 in full is CASSFPSGPYEQYF. The chain has TRBV28 and TRBJ2-7; the match to TRBD2 covers 7 bases. The CDR3 end falls 3 residues outside the read, so it is completed with the germline J gene. The ends lost 3 bases at V and 2 bases at J; junction bases unmatched: 4. The germline V gene encodes CDR1 MDHEN and CDR2 SYDVKM. The CDR3 contains 14 residues. The variable domain in full, with the rest retrieved from reference TRBV28 and TRBJ2-7, is DVKVTQSSRYLVKRTGEKVFLECVQDMDHENMFWYRQDPGLGLRLIYFSYDVKMKEKGDIPEGYSVSREKKERFSLILESASTNQTSMYLCASSFPSGPYEQYFGPGTRLTVT.

On this clone: The CDR3 end lies 3 residues beyond the end of the read and is filled in from the germline J gene. V is TRBV6-4 and J is TRBJ2-2; 7 bases line up with TRBD1. The CDR3 has 14 residues. J gave up 4 bases and V 6 bases, and 5 bases lay outside the gene matches. Germline CDR1 reads MRHNA; CDR2 reads SNTAGT. The CDR3 DNA, read in part, is TGTGCCAGCAGCCACAGGGGTGGCACCGGGGAG. It yields the protein CASSHRGGTGE. The whole CDR3 protein reads CASSHRGGTGELFF.

Notes on this clone: The CDR3 extends 3 residues past the end of the read, so its final part is completed from the germline J gene. The chain joins TRBV30 to TRBJ2-5; 9 bases align to TRBD2. This CDR3 is built from 14 residues. The ends lost 2 bases at V and 1 base at J; junction bases unmatched: 2. Germline CDR1 and CDR2: GTSNPN and SVGIG (reference sequence). CDR3 DNA, as far as it was read: TGTGCCTGGAGTAGACTAGCGGTCCAAGAGACC. It translates to CAWSRLAVQET. The entire CDR3 is CAWSRLAVQETQYF.

As for this clone: The read is 3 residues too short to cover the CDR3 end, so that end is filled in from the germline J gene. This rearrangement joins TRBV7-2 to TRBJ1-2, with 10 bases matching TRBD1. Germline V gene lookup returns CDR1 SGHTA and CDR2 FQGNSA. Losses at the gene ends were 4 bases for V and 2 bases for J; bases not matched to a gene: 4. This CDR3 has 15 residues. CDR3 sequence: CASSSPTGGNYGYTF. The CDR3 bases that were read are TGTGCCAGCAGCTCCCCGACAGGGGGCAACTATGGC.

About this clone itself: The read halts 3 residues ahead of the CDR3 end, with the missing end drawn from the germline J gene. V is TRBV6-1 and J is TRBJ2-7, with 12 bases fitting TRBD2. V lost 4 bases, J lost 4 bases, and 5 bases stayed unmatched. The CDR3 totals 15 residues. Germline V gives CDR1 MNHNS, CDR2 SASEGT. Partial CDR3 DNA: TGTGCCAGCAGTGCTAGCGGGAGGGCCCGGTACGAG. This sequence encodes CASSASGRARYE. The full-length CDR3 reads as CASSASGRARYEQYF.

A note on this clone: Read sequence stops 3 residues before the CDR3 end, and the germline J gene provides the missing end. The chain has TRBV20-1 and TRBJ2-7; 8 positions match TRBD2. Per germline, CDR1 DFQATT and CDR2 SNEGSKA (reference sequence). V shed 4 bases and J 6 bases; nucleotides not matched to a gene: 14. The CDR3 is made up of 15 amino acids. The sequenced CDR3 bases are TGCAGTGCTACGCCTTCGGAGCGGGAGAGTAGCGAG. Protein product: CSATPSERESSE. The complete CDR3 protein is CSATPSERESSEQYF.

Regarding this clone: The CDR3 goes on 3 residues after the read ends, and that part is filled in from the germline J gene. The V and J genes are TRBV4-2 and TRBJ2-7; 9 nucleotides match TRBD1. J was trimmed by 1 base and V by 1 base; bases with no gene match: 2. Germline CDR1 is LGHNA and CDR2 is YNFKEQ. This CDR3 contains 15 residues. CDR3 protein: CASSQGGTGSYEQYF. CDR3 DNA, as far as it was read: TGTGCCAGCAGCCAAGGAGGGACAGGGTCCTACGAG.

As for this clone: The CDR3 end is not reached by the read, which stops 3 residues before it; the germline J gene fills it in. The chain recombines TRBV4-2 with TRBJ2-7, with 8 nucleotides matching TRBD2. The CDR3 is made up of 16 amino acids. The V and J ends lost 4 bases and 6 bases, in that order; junction bases with no gene match: 14. Germline CDR1 reads LGHNA; CDR2 reads YNFKEQ. The sequenced CDR3 bases are TGTGCCAGCAGCCTCACGGACTGGGGCGGGGGGCGCGAG. As protein: CASSLTDWGGGRE. The entire CDR3 protein is CASSLTDWGGGREQYF.

On this clone itself: The read falls 3 residues short of the CDR3 end, and the missing part is taken from the germline J gene. V is TRBV18 and J is TRBJ1-4; 8 nucleotides line up with TRBD1. V dropped 3 bases and J dropped 5; count of bases not matched to a gene: 5. Germline V CDR1 and CDR2: KGHSH, LQKENI. This CDR3 is built from 15 residues. CDR3: CASSPRDRTNEKLFF. The part of the CDR3 DNA that was read is TGTGCCAGCTCACCCCGGGACAGGACGAATGAAAAA.

On this clone: The DNA ends 3 residues before the CDR3 does, and the rest of the CDR3 is filled in from the germline J gene. This rearrangement joins TRBV7-9 to TRBJ1-1; a possible D gene is TRBD1 (5 bases). The germline V and J ends were trimmed by 5 bases and 5 bases, with 9 bases remaining between them. The CDR3 runs 12 residues. The germline CDR1 and CDR2 sequences are SEHNR and FQNEAQ (reference sequence). The CDR3 region is CASSVQETEAFF. CDR3 bases read: TGTGCCAGCAGCGTACAGGAGACTGAA.

In the case of this clone: The sequenced fragment ends 3 residues before the CDR3 boundary, so the rest is inferred from the germline J gene. The V and J genes are TRBV29-1 and TRBJ2-3; 10 bases are shared with TRBD2. Unmatched junction bases numbered 4, after V lost 7 bases and J lost 0 bases. The CDR3 has 14 amino acids. Germline CDR1 and CDR2: SQVTM and ANQGSEA. The CDR3 loop reads CSAPTSGSTDTQYF. The part of the CDR3 DNA that was read is TGCAGCGCTCCGACTAGCGGGAGCACAGATACG.

The sequenced part of the CDR3 DNA is TGCAGTGCTCTCTCTCCAGGGGTCTACAATGAG. Its translation: CSALSPGVYNE. The CDR3 reads in full as CSALSPGVYNEQFF. V gene TRBV20-1 combines with J gene TRBJ2-1, with D possibly TRBD1 on 6 matching bases. The read ends 3 residues early relative to the CDR3; the germline J gene fills the gap. V was cut by 5 bases and J by 3 bases, with 14 bases left in between. The CDR3 runs to 14 residues. Germline V gene data show CDR1 as DFQATT and CDR2 as SNEGSKA (reference sequence).

In regard to this clone: The CDR3 goes on 3 residues after the read ends, and that part is filled in from the germline J gene. The gene calls are TRBV7-8 and TRBJ1-6; possible D gene TRBD1, 6 bases. Trimming cost V 2 bases and J 6 bases, with 14 bases left between them. The CDR3 is 16 residues long. The germline CDR1 and CDR2 sequences are SGHVS and FQNEAQ. CDR3 amino acids: CASSLYSTGSNSPLHF. The sequenced CDR3 bases are TGTGCCAGCAGCTTATACTCCACAGGGAGTAATTCACCC. Together with reference TRBV7-8 and TRBJ1-6, the CDR3 gives the full variable domain: GAGVSQSPRYKVAKRGQDVALRCDPISGHVSLFWYQQALGQGPEFLTYFQNEAQLDKSGLPSDRFFAERPEGSVSTLKIQRTQQEDSAVYLCASSLYSTGSNSPLHFGNGTRLTVT.

Concerning this clone: The read ends 3 residues before the CDR3 terminus; that terminus is restored from the germline J gene. The chain has TRBV19 and TRBJ1-6; D remains ambiguous. V lost 5 bases and J lost 9, with 8 bases in between. The germline gives CDR1 LNHDA, CDR2 SQIVND (reference sequence). CDR3 length equals 12 residues. The CDR3 bases that were read are TGTGCCAGTAGTCCCGCCGGTTCACCC. Its translation: CASSPAGSP. The full CDR3 protein reads CASSPAGSPLHF. Drawing the rest from reference TRBV19 and TRBJ1-6, the complete variable domain is DGGITQSPKYLFRKEGQNVTLSCEQNLNHDAMYWYRQDPGQGLRLIYYSQIVNDFQKGDIAEGYSVSREKKESFPLTVTSAQKNPTAFYLCASSPAGSPLHFGNGTRLTVT.

To note about this clone: The CDR3 is cut off 3 residues early in the read; its end comes from the germline J gene. This chain connects TRBV10-3 to TRBJ1-2; D gene unclear. The germline gives CDR1 ENHRY, CDR2 SYGVKD. V was cut by 6 bases and J by 3 bases, with 8 bases left in between. The CDR3 extends over 12 amino acids. The CDR3 here is CAIRAEDYGYTF. CDR3 bases read: TGTGCCATCAGGGCCGAAGACTATGGC.

On this clone itself: The CDR3 end lies 3 residues beyond the end of the read and is filled in from the germline J gene. This chain uses TRBV7-8 with TRBJ1-2; TRBD1 might be the D (6 bases). The germline V gene has CDR1 SGHVS and CDR2 FQNEAQ. V shed 1 base and J shed 7 bases, with 19 bases lying between them. This CDR3 has 16 residues. CDR3 bases read: TGTGCCAGCAGCTTAGAGCTGACAGGTGTTATGGGTGGC. Translation: CASSLELTGVMGG. The whole CDR3 protein reads CASSLELTGVMGGYTF. The full variable domain, completed using reference TRBV7-8 and TRBJ1-2, is GAGVSQSPRYKVAKRGQDVALRCDPISGHVSLFWYQQALGQGPEFLTYFQNEAQLDKSGLPSDRFFAERPEGSVSTLKIQRTQQEDSAVYLCASSLELTGVMGGYTFGSGTRLTVV.

A word on this clone: Coverage ceases 3 residues before the CDR3 finishes, and the germline J gene fills in the end. This sequence joins TRBV11-1 and TRBJ2-5, with a weak D call TRBD1 (5 bases). The CDR3 is made up of 15 amino acids. V was pared by 4 bases and J by 5 bases, with 17 bases between. Looked up from germline, CDR1 is SGHAT and CDR2 is FQDESV (reference sequence). The CDR3 spells CASSSQVDPFETQYF. The covered CDR3 bases are TGTGCCAGCAGCTCACAGGTTGACCCCTTTGAGACC. The full variable domain, its missing parts supplied by reference TRBV11-1 and TRBJ2-5, is EAEVAQSPRYKITEKSQAVAFWCDPISGHATLYWYRQILGQGPELLVQFQDESVVDDSQLPKDRFSAERLKGVDSTLKIQPAELGDSAMYLCASSSQVDPFETQYFGPGTRLLVL.

About this clone: The read halts 3 residues ahead of the CDR3 end, with the missing end drawn from the germline J gene. V and J are TRBV6-2 or TRBV6-3 and TRBJ2-5; D is uncertain. There are 13 residues in the CDR3. V was trimmed by 2 bases and J by 2 bases, leaving 6 bases between them. Germline-derived CDR1 and CDR2 are MNHEY and SVGEGT. The CDR3 here is CASSYGQQETQYF. Incomplete CDR3 DNA: TGTGCCAGCAGTTACGGTCAGCAAGAGACC.

To note about this clone: The read gets to within 3 residues of the CDR3 end, and the germline J gene fills in the rest. J is TRBJ2-2 and V is TRBV2; 8 positions match TRBD1. CDR3 length: 15 residues. Germline CDR1 is SNHLY and CDR2 is FYNNEI. V dropped 7 bases and J dropped 7; count of bases not matched to a gene: 11. The DNA read from the CDR3 is TGTGCCAGCATCCAGGACAGGGAAATGAACGGGGAG. As protein: CASIQDREMNGE. The entire CDR3 sequence reads CASIQDREMNGELFF.

Of note for this clone: Read sequence stops 3 residues before the CDR3 end, and the germline J gene provides the missing end. The chain combines TRBV6-2 or TRBV6-3 with TRBJ2-3; 13 bases align to TRBD2. Germline V gene sequence: CDR1 MNHEY, CDR2 SVGEGT. The CDR3 sequence is 17 residues long. CDR3 DNA (partial): TGTGCCAGCAGTCCCCTCCGACTAGCGGGAGGCCGTCCTGCG. Its protein product is CASSPLRLAGGRPA. The entire CDR3 protein is CASSPLRLAGGRPAQYF.

Turning to this clone: From the germline J gene comes the end of the CDR3, since the read stops 3 residues before it. The chain combines TRBV6-2 or TRBV6-3 with TRBJ2-7; 12 bases are shared with TRBD2. The CDR3 has 17 amino acids. Trimming at V came to 7 bases and at J to 4 bases, leaving 14 bases not matched to a gene. Germline V lookup: CDR1 MNHEY, CDR2 SVGEGT. The covered CDR3 bases are TGTGCCAGCACTCCGACTAGCGGGAGAAAGTCGAGATACGAG. Protein sequence: CASTPTSGRKSRYE. The whole CDR3 region reads CASTPTSGRKSRYEQYF.

Remarks on this clone: Sequencing ends 3 residues short of the CDR3 end; the germline J gene provides the rest. The chain employs TRBV5-1 and TRBJ2-6; D call uncertain. The CDR3 runs to 16 residues. The ends were cut back, 0 bases at V and 0 bases at J, with 7 bases in the middle. Germline lookup yields CDR1 SGHRS and CDR2 YFSETQ. Incomplete CDR3 DNA: TGCGCCAGCAGCTTGGTTCAGTACTCTGGGGCCAACGTC. As protein: CASSLVQYSGANV. The entire CDR3 sequence reads CASSLVQYSGANVLTF.

As to this clone: The read terminates 3 residues ahead of where the CDR3 ends, so the germline J gene completes it. J is TRBJ2-5 and V is TRBV19; 9 bases are a match to TRBD1. Trimming removed 6 bases from V and 4 bases from J; junction bases left unmatched: 6. Per germline, CDR1 LNHDA and CDR2 SQIVND (reference sequence). The CDR3 sequence is 14 residues long. The chain's CDR3 is CASRDRGDRETQYF. The CDR3 DNA, read in part, is TGTGCCAGTAGGGACAGGGGAGATCGAGAGACC.

Comment on this clone: Read coverage stops 3 residues before the CDR3 terminus; the germline J gene supplies the remainder. The chain employs TRBV20-1 and TRBJ2-5, with 11 nucleotides matching TRBD1. V dropped 3 bases and J dropped 5; count of bases not matched to a gene: 5. The CDR3 has 14 residues. Germline assignment: CDR1 DFQATT and CDR2 SNEGSKA (reference sequence). The DNA read from the CDR3 is TGCAGTGCTAGGGACAGGGGGCCTCGGGAGACC. Translated: CSARDRGPRET. The entire CDR3 sequence reads CSARDRGPRETQYF.